The 28 T cell receptor beta chains presented below share a single source sample, sequenced in a study of CD8+ T cells in alopecia areata. Combined cutaneous lymph node cells underwent sorting by CD4, CD8alpha, NKG2D, NKG2ACE and additional markers. cDNA reverse transcribed from extracted RNA served as the sequencing template. Some clones are missing from TCRdb's copy, which holds only in-frame ones; the method was immunoSEQ multiplex PCR. This sample comprises 200,000 to 300,000 clones, none seen once only. The specimen sequenced was CD4+ T cells sorted from a lymph node. Every receptor here comes from a C3H/HeJ mouse with alopecia areata. Strain MHC haplotype: H2-k.

Remarks on this clone: Gene names and germline match the mouse. The CDR3 extends 4 residues past the end of the read, so its final part is completed from the germline J gene. The gene calls are TRBV1 and TRBJ2-1; perhaps TRBD1 as D (6 bases). Germline CDR1 is NSQYPW and CDR2 is LRSPGD (reference sequence). V lost 1 base and J lost 5, with 9 bases in between. CDR3 length equals 14 residues. This CDR3 is CTCSAGGQHAEQFF. CDR3 DNA, as far as it was read: TGCACCTGCAGTGCAGGTGGACAGCATGCT.

Notes on this clone: Gene names refer to mouse genes. Coverage ceases 3 residues before the CDR3 finishes, and the germline J gene fills in the end. This chain links TRBV19 with TRBJ1-6; weak D call: TRBD1 (5 bases). TRBJ1-6 falls under the ORF class, with uncertain function. Germline values: CDR1 FNHDT, CDR2 SITEND (reference sequence). CDR3 length: 15 residues. The V end was cut by 3 bases, the J end by 4 bases, with 11 bases between. CDR3 sequence: CASSTRDIYNSPLYF. CDR3 bases read: TGTGCCAGCAGTACCAGGGATATTTATAATTCGCCC.

To note about this clone: The gene symbols are mouse symbols. The CDR3 end is not reached by the read, which stops 4 residues before it; the germline J gene fills it in. The same CDR3 also results from other DNA sequences found in this sample. The chain couples TRBV12-1 to TRBJ2-3, with 9 bases that match TRBD1. Germline values: CDR1 SGHSN, CDR2 HYEKVE. This CDR3 comprises 15 residues. The J segment lost 2 bases and the V segment lost 1 base, leaving 3 bases of the junction unmatched. The CDR3 loop is CASSLTGGAAETLYF. Partial CDR3 DNA: TGTGCCAGCTCTCTTACAGGGGGCGCTGCAGAA.

This clone was observed at least ten times. The gene symbols are mouse symbols. The CDR3 goes on 3 residues after the read ends, and that part is filled in from the germline J gene. This chain connects TRBV19 to TRBJ1-6, with D perhaps matching TRBD1 (6 bases). TRBJ1-6 is labeled an ORF, and its function is uncertain. CDR1 and CDR2 from the germline V gene are FNHDT and SITEND (reference sequence). This CDR3 spans 14 amino acids. V lost 4 bases to trimming and J lost 8 bases, with 13 bases between them. CDR3 loop: CASSPGTRDSPLYF. The CDR3 bases that were read are TGTGCCAGCAGTCCGGGGACACGAGATTCGCCC.

This clone was seen a handful of times. Mouse germline and gene names are used. The read comes to an end 4 residues before the CDR3 does, leaving the germline J gene to fill in the end. J is TRBJ2-2 and V is TRBV17, with a weak D call TRBD2 (6 bases). Germline CDR1 reads MNHDT; CDR2 reads YYDKIL. The CDR3 consists of 14 residues. Deletions cut 6 bases from V and 0 bases from J, with 8 bases between. CDR3 DNA, as far as it was read: TGTGCTAGCAGCGGGACTCCAAACACCGGG. It is translated as CASSGTPNTG. The CDR3 as a whole reads CASSGTPNTGQLYF.

The sample holds a few counts of this clone. Genes here carry mouse names. The read is 4 residues too short to cover the CDR3 end, so that end is filled in from the germline J gene. The rearrangement joins TRBV17 to TRBJ2-3; TRBD2 matches at 7 bases. Germline V lookup: CDR1 MNHDT, CDR2 YYDKIL. V was pared by 2 bases and J by 1 base, with 3 bases of the junction left unmatched. CDR3 length: 15 amino acids. The CDR3 here is CASSRTGVRAETLYF. The covered CDR3 bases are TGTGCTAGCAGTAGAACTGGGGTGCGTGCAGAA.

This clone has more than one count but fewer than ten. Gene names follow the mouse nomenclature. The read terminates 3 residues before the CDR3 end, so the remaining end is supplied by the germline J gene. The sample contains more than one DNA sequence encoding this CDR3. J is TRBJ1-6 and V is TRBV13-1, with D perhaps TRBD1 (6 bases). TRBJ1-6 is assigned to the ORF class and has an uncertain function. V lost 4 bases and J 4 bases, leaving 9 bases between the germline ends. CDR3 size: 14 residues. Germline CDR1 reads NSHNY; CDR2 reads SYGAGN. The CDR3: CASSLDRYNSPLYF. CDR3 DNA (partial): TGTGCCAGCAGTCTCGACAGGTATAATTCGCCC.

To note about this clone: The genes and germline here are from mouse. The DNA ends 4 residues before the CDR3 does, and the rest of the CDR3 is filled in from the germline J gene. This chain uses TRBV13-3 with TRBJ2-1, with TRBD1 identical over 7 bases. Germline V CDR1 and CDR2: NNHDY, SYVADS. The CDR3 loop spans 16 amino acids. The V and J ends lost 2 bases and 1 base, in that order; junction bases with no gene match: 6. CDR3 protein: CASSDKGRGNYAEQFF. CDR3 DNA (partial): TGTGCCAGCAGTGACAAGGGCAGGGGGAACTATGCT.

Comment on this clone: Each gene name is a mouse one. Sequencing ends 4 residues short of the CDR3 end; the germline J gene provides the rest. Other DNA sequences from this sample encode an identical CDR3 as well. The chain employs TRBV31 and TRBJ1-2, with unresolved D. CDR1 and CDR2 (germline): GKSSPN, SITVG. The germline V and J ends were trimmed by 3 bases and 0 bases, with 8 bases remaining between them. CDR3 length: 13 residues. The sequenced CDR3 bases are TGTGCCTGGAGCCGACATGCAAACTCC. This sequence encodes CAWSRHANS. The whole CDR3 sequence is CAWSRHANSDYTF. The variable domain in full, with the rest retrieved from reference TRBV31 and TRBJ1-2, is AQTIHQWPVAEIKAVGSPLSLGCTIKGKSSPNLYWYWQATGGTLQQLFYSITVGQVESVVQLNLSASRPKDDQFILSTEKLLLSHSGFYLCAWSRHANSDYTFGSGTRLLVI.

A note on this clone: Gene names follow the mouse nomenclature. The missing CDR3 end, 4 residues past where the read stops, is filled in from the germline J gene. V is TRBV19 and J is TRBJ2-1; TRBD1 aligns across 8 bases. This CDR3 has 15 amino acids. Germline trimming cut 2 bases from V and 3 bases from J; bases unmatched to any gene: 4. The V gene's germline CDR1 is FNHDT and CDR2 SITEND (reference sequence). CDR3 DNA, as far as it was read: TGTGCCAGCAGTATCCCGGGACAGGCCTATGCT. Encoded protein: CASSIPGQAYA. The CDR3 in its entirety is CASSIPGQAYAEQFF.

To note about this clone: Here the gene names and germline are mouse. The read stops 4 residues short of the end of the CDR3; the missing end is completed from the germline J gene. J is TRBJ2-3 and V is TRBV17, with TRBD1 matching over 12 bases. CDR3 size: 17 residues. From germline, CDR1 is MNHDT and CDR2 YYDKIL. The junction had 5 bases not matched to a gene; V was cut back by 3 bases and J by 1 base. CDR3 amino acids: CASSSGDRGRGAETLYF. Partial CDR3 DNA: TGTGCTAGCAGTAGCGGGGACAGGGGGCGGGGTGCAGAA.

Only a few counts were recorded for this clone. The gene names here belong to mouse. The read is 4 residues too short to cover the CDR3 end, so that end is filled in from the germline J gene. This chain links TRBV17 with TRBJ1-1; no clear D gene. Trimming shortened V by 0 bases and J by 1 base, and 6 bases separated the two germline ends. Germline-derived CDR1 and CDR2 are MNHDT and YYDKIL. The CDR3 contains 14 residues. Partial CDR3 DNA: TGTGCTAGCAGTAGAGATGAGGGAAACACA. Protein product: CASSRDEGNT. The entire CDR3 is CASSRDEGNTEVFF.

On this clone: Gene names are mouse gene names. The read ends 4 residues before the CDR3 terminus; that terminus is restored from the germline J gene. Other DNA sequences in this specimen translate into the identical CDR3. This chain links TRBV5 with TRBJ2-5; tentatively, D is TRBD1 (6 bases). This CDR3 comprises 13 residues. Germline V gene data show CDR1 as LGHNA and CDR2 as YNLKQL (reference sequence). The CDR3 bases that were read are TGTGCCAGCAGCCGCCAGGGGAGAGAC. This sequence encodes CASSRQGRD. The whole CDR3 region reads CASSRQGRDTQYF.

This clone was recorded many times. The listed genes are named as in mouse. The observed sequence ends 4 residues before the CDR3 terminus, with the missing tail filled in from the germline J gene. V is TRBV14 and J is TRBJ1-1; perhaps TRBD1 as D (6 bases). The CDR3 consists of 15 residues. Germline values: CDR1 SGHDT, CDR2 FRDEAV. The covered CDR3 bases are TGTGCCAGCAGCAGGGGACTGGGGGGGCTGAGA. Translating it yields CASSRGLGGLR. The complete CDR3 sequence is CASSRGLGGLREVFF.

A word on this clone: All gene names here are mouse names. The read comes to an end 4 residues before the CDR3 does, leaving the germline J gene to fill in the end. Other DNA sequences within the sample encode an identical CDR3. The chain uses TRBV13-2 and TRBJ2-3; D is perhaps TRBD2 (6 bases). The germline V gene has CDR1 NNHNN and CDR2 SYGAGS (reference sequence). There are 16 residues in the CDR3. V was cut by 0 bases and J by 0 bases, with 11 bases left in between. The CDR3 here is CASGDAWGTSAETLYF. The DNA read from the CDR3 is TGTGCCAGCGGTGATGCTTGGGGGACTAGTGCAGAA.

About this clone: Germline and genes here are mouse. CDR3 bases read: TGTGCCAGCAGCCAAGATCTTGGGACAGGGGTTTAT. It codes for CASSQDLGTGVY. The entire CDR3 is CASSQDLGTGVYEQYF. The V gene is TRBV5, the J gene TRBJ2-7, with TRBD1 identical over 10 bases. Read coverage stops 4 residues before the CDR3 terminus; the germline J gene supplies the remainder. Germline V gene sequence: CDR1 LGHNA, CDR2 YNLKQL (reference sequence). The CDR3 totals 16 residues.

This clone was recorded a few times. Gene names and germline match the mouse. The CDR3 end falls 4 residues outside the read, so it is completed with the germline J gene. At the DNA level, this CDR3 is encoded by other sequences in the same sample as well. The chain has TRBV5 and TRBJ2-7; the D gene is possibly TRBD1 (6 bases). Germline-derived CDR1 and CDR2 are LGHNA and YNLKQL (reference sequence). The CDR3 has 13 amino acids. The V and J ends lost 0 bases and 3 bases respectively, with 6 bases between them. The CDR3 bases that were read are TGTGCCAGCAGCCAAGAAGGGGGCTAT. Residues: CASSQEGGY. The whole CDR3 reads CASSQEGGYEQYF.

For this clone: Gene names and germline refer to mouse. The DNA ends 4 residues before the CDR3 does, and the rest of the CDR3 is filled in from the germline J gene. This chain links TRBV1 with TRBJ2-3; 9 bases are shared with TRBD2. V lost 0 bases to trimming and J lost 2 bases; unmatched junction nucleotides: 3. This CDR3 contains 16 residues. Germline V CDR1 and CDR2: NSQYPW, LRSPGD (reference sequence). The CDR3 DNA, read in part, is TGCACCTGCAGTGCAGATCTGGGGGGGTATGCAGAA. Residues: CTCSADLGGYAE. The complete CDR3 reads CTCSADLGGYAETLYF. Full variable domain (remainder filled in from reference TRBV1 and TRBJ2-3): VTLLEQNPRWRLVPRGQAVNLRCILKNSQYPWMSWYQQDLQKQLQWLFTLRSPGDKEVKSLPGADYLATRVTDTELRLQVANMSQGRTLYCTCSADLGGYAETLYFGSGTRLTVL.

About this clone itself: The germline and genes are mouse ones. Within the sample, other DNA sequences also encode this same CDR3. The DNA read from the CDR3 is TGTGCCAGCGGCCCCGACACCTAT. Its protein is CASGPDTY. The full CDR3 protein is CASGPDTYEQYF. J is TRBJ2-7 and V is TRBV13-2, with D uncertain. The read halts 4 residues ahead of the CDR3 end, with the missing end drawn from the germline J gene. The germline V gene has CDR1 NNHNN and CDR2 SYGAGS (reference sequence). This CDR3 is built from 12 residues. Deletions cut 5 bases from V and 2 bases from J, with 8 bases between.

With respect to this clone: Gene names are the mouse ones. CDR3 loop: CASSLTEGAYEQYF. The sequenced part of the CDR3 DNA is TGTGCCAGCAGTTTAACTGAGGGGGCCTAT. The V gene is TRBV14, the J gene TRBJ2-7, with D possibly being TRBD1 (6 bases). The sequence runs out 4 residues before the end of the CDR3; the remainder is reconstructed from the germline J gene. Germline CDR1 is SGHDT and CDR2 is FRDEAV. The CDR3 sequence is 14 residues long. With 2 bases removed from V and 2 bases from J, the gap between germline ends came to 11 bases.

On this clone itself: Gene names are the mouse ones. The sequenced fragment ends 4 residues before the CDR3 boundary, so the rest is inferred from the germline J gene. The V gene is TRBV1, the J gene TRBJ2-7; 9 bases fit TRBD1. V lost 4 bases, J lost 3 bases, and 1 base stayed unmatched. This CDR3 has 13 amino acids. The germline CDR1 and CDR2 sequences are NSQYPW and LRSPGD (reference sequence). This CDR3 reads CTCSGDRVYEQYF. The DNA read from the CDR3 is TGCACCTGCAGTGGGGACAGGGTCTAT.

A word on this clone: Mouse names are used for the genes. The read is 4 residues too short to cover the CDR3 end, so that end is filled in from the germline J gene. V gene TRBV17 combines with J gene TRBJ2-2, with 7 bases identical to TRBD1. This CDR3 is 13 amino acids long. Per the germline V gene, CDR1 is MNHDT and CDR2 is YYDKIL. This chain's CDR3 is CASSRRDSGQLYF. CDR3 DNA, as far as it was read: TGTGCTAGCAGTAGAAGGGACAGTGGG.

For this clone: Genes and germline are mouse. The CDR3 bases that were read are TGTGCCAGCAGTAAAGCAGGATCAAACTCC. Amino acid sequence: CASSKAGSNS. The whole CDR3 reads CASSKAGSNSDYTF. The rearrangement links TRBV19 to TRBJ1-2, with no clear D. The read terminates 4 residues before the CDR3 end, so the remaining end is supplied by the germline J gene. The V gene's germline CDR1 is FNHDT and CDR2 SITEND (reference sequence). This CDR3 is 14 amino acids long. V lost 3 bases, J lost 0 bases, and 9 bases lay in between.

This clone showed up just a few times. Gene labels here are mouse ones. From the germline J gene comes the end of the CDR3, since the read stops 4 residues before it. This sequence joins TRBV5 and TRBJ2-5; 9 bases fit TRBD1. The CDR3 contains 16 residues. Per germline, CDR1 LGHNA and CDR2 YNLKQL (reference sequence). CDR3 region: CASSQDGRQGEDTQYF. The sequenced CDR3 bases are TGTGCCAGCAGCCAAGACGGGAGACAGGGGGAAGAC.

This clone is labeled as medium-sized (0.01 to 0.1%). Gene and germline names: mouse. With the read ending 4 residues before the CDR3 end, the germline J gene is used to fill in that end. V usage is TRBV17 and J usage is TRBJ2-5; TRBD1 aligns across 10 bases. Germline values: CDR1 MNHDT, CDR2 YYDKIL. The CDR3 is 14 amino acids. The CDR3 sequence is CASSRDRGEDTQYF. The CDR3 bases that were read are TGTGCTAGCAGTAGGGACAGGGGGGAAGAC.

Notes on this clone: The gene symbols are mouse symbols. Sequencing ends 3 residues short of the CDR3 end; the germline J gene provides the rest. Other DNA sequences of this sample code for an identical CDR3. This chain joins TRBV1 and TRBJ1-6; TRBD1 agrees at 9 bases. TRBJ1-6 is an open reading frame whose function is uncertain. The CDR3 is 15 amino acids. J gave up 5 bases and V 3 bases, and 2 bases lay outside the gene matches. The germline gives CDR1 NSQYPW, CDR2 LRSPGD (reference sequence). This chain's CDR3 is CTCSAGQGNNSPLYF. The sequenced CDR3 bases are TGCACCTGCAGTGCCGGACAGGGGAATAATTCGCCC.

This clone was observed a handful of times. Gene and germline names: mouse. The read halts 4 residues ahead of the CDR3 end, with the missing end drawn from the germline J gene. The rearrangement uses TRBV19 and TRBJ2-7, with a possible D match to TRBD2 (6 bases). From germline, CDR1 is FNHDT and CDR2 SITEND (reference sequence). V lost 1 base, J lost 2 bases, and 10 bases lay in between. This CDR3 has 14 amino acids. CDR3 sequence reads: CASSIRGLAYEQYF. Incomplete CDR3 DNA: TGTGCCAGCAGTATAAGGGGACTTGCCTAT. The complete variable domain, with remaining parts taken from reference TRBV19 and TRBJ2-7, reads GGIITQTPKFLIGQEGQKLTLKCQQNFNHDTMYWYRQDSGKGLRLIYYSITENDLQKGDLSEGYDASREKKSSFSLTVTSAQKNEMAVFLCASSIRGLAYEQYFGPGTRLTVL.

This clone has a handful of counts. Germline and genes here are mouse. The missing CDR3 end, 3 residues past where the read stops, is filled in from the germline J gene. The J gene is TRBJ1-6, the V gene TRBV13-2; a weak D match, TRBD1 (5 bases). TRBJ1-6 is labeled an ORF, and its function is uncertain. Germline values: CDR1 NNHNN, CDR2 SYGAGS (reference sequence). CDR3 length equals 13 residues. V was pared by 0 bases and J by 10 bases, with 8 bases between. CDR3 loop: CASGDARQSPLYF. The part of the CDR3 DNA that was read is TGTGCCAGCGGTGATGCCCGACAGTCGCCC.